The 10 T cell receptor beta chains in this list originate from one sample, sequenced in a study of T-cell reconstitution after alpha-beta-depleted transplantation in children. The TCRbeta library was prepared with unique molecular identifiers. TCRdb recomputed calls from the PCR reads with MiXCR, one row per CDR3 protein. The table includes around 370,000 distinct CDR3 sequences, about a tenth detected once. Source: PBMCs from the stem cell graft donor, taken from the stem cell graft. These TCRs come from a human donor who donated a stem cell graft to a child with acute lymphoblastic leukemia.

The rearrangement joins TRBV12-3 or TRBV12-4 to TRBJ1-5; D is uncertain. The length of the CDR3 is 18 residues. V dropped 6 bases and J dropped 0 bases, with 21 bases sitting between them. The CDR3 region is CASSPRPHMSGSNQPQHF. The CDR3 DNA is TGTGCCAGCAGCCCACGCCCTCATATGAGTGGTAGCAATCAGCCCCAGCATTTT.

The V gene is TRBV12-3 or TRBV12-4, the J gene TRBJ1-3, with D possibly being TRBD1 (6 bases). This CDR3 is built from 14 residues. V was pared by 6 bases and J by 4 bases, with 13 bases between. CDR3 amino acids: CASREQGFGNTIYF. CDR3 coding DNA: TGTGCCAGCAGAGAACAGGGATTCGGAAACACCATATATTTT.

The rearrangement uses TRBV6-1 and TRBJ2-7; 9 bases agree with TRBD2. Germline values: CDR1 MNHNS, CDR2 SASEGT. V lost 6 bases to trimming and J lost 3 bases; unmatched junction nucleotides: 12. The CDR3 length is 16 residues. CDR3 residues: CASRGAGGLLFYEQYF. CDR3 DNA: TGTGCCAGCAGGGGAGCGGGAGGATTACTTTTCTACGAGCAGTACTTC.

This rearrangement joins TRBV20-1 to TRBJ2-1; D might be TRBD1 or TRBD2, each matching 7 bases. CDR3 length equals 17 residues. Per the germline V gene, CDR1 is DFQATT and CDR2 is SNEGSKA (reference sequence). Trimming cost V 3 bases and J 0 bases, with 18 bases left between them. CDR3 bases: TGCAGTGCTAGGGGGGGGACAGCGCTGAGCTCCTACAATGAGCAGTTCTTC. Translated: CSARGGTALSSYNEQFF.

This clonotype was detected a few times. The genes are TRBV10-3 and TRBJ2-7; unclear D gene. The CDR3 loop spans 14 amino acids. Trimming took off 0 bases at V and 0 bases at J, with 6 bases between the two ends. Per germline, CDR1 ENHRY and CDR2 SYGVKD. The CDR3 protein is CAISESTLSYEQYF. The DNA for the CDR3 is TGTGCCATCAGTGAGTCAACCCTCTCCTACGAGCAGTACTTC.

This clonotype was recorded at least ten times. The chain combines TRBV20-1 with TRBJ2-1, with 7 bases that match TRBD2. Germline CDR1 reads DFQATT; CDR2 reads SNEGSKA (reference sequence). The length of the CDR3 is 14 residues. The V gene end was trimmed by 6 bases and the J gene end by 7 bases; junction bases not matched to a gene: 12. DNA of the CDR3: TGCAGTGCCGCCCTACCGGGACTAACGAATGAGCAGTTCTTC. This codes for CSAALPGLTNEQFF.

This clonotype occurred many times. The V call is TRBV7-9, the J call TRBJ1-1; TRBD1 might be the D (5 bases). Trimming stripped 6 bases from V and 4 bases from J, with 9 bases between. In germline, CDR1 is SEHNR, CDR2 FQNEAQ (reference sequence). This CDR3 region has 12 residues. The CDR3 DNA reads TGTGCCAGCAGTTCGGGGGGCACTGAAGCTTTCTTT. This encodes CASSSGGTEAFF. The full variable domain, with the rest looked up from reference TRBV7-9 and TRBJ1-1, is DTGVSQNPRHKITKRGQNVTFRCDPISEHNRLYWYRQTLGQGPEFLTYFQNEAQLEKSRLLSDRFSAERPKGSFSTLEIQRTEQGDSAMYLCASSSGGTEAFFGQGTRLTVV.

This clonotype was seen only a few times. V usage is TRBV18 and J usage is TRBJ2-7; 7 nucleotides line up with TRBD1. Looked up from germline, CDR1 is KGHSH and CDR2 is LQKENI. Trimming at V came to 3 bases and at J to 4 bases, leaving 6 bases not matched to a gene. This CDR3 is 14 amino acids long. The CDR3 reads CASSPPGQSYEQYF. CDR3 coding DNA: TGTGCCAGCTCACCGCCGGGACAGTCGTACGAGCAGTACTTC.

This clonotype was found a few times. The rearrangement joins TRBV28 to TRBJ2-7; tentative D call: TRBD2 (6 bases). Trimming removed 6 bases at V and 2 bases at J, with 14 bases between. This CDR3 comprises 14 residues. The germline V gene has CDR1 MDHEN and CDR2 SYDVKM. The CDR3 DNA follows: TGTGCCAGCAGCGGCCGGGACTCGACCTACGAGCAGTACTTC. Protein product: CASSGRDSTYEQYF.

This clonotype was counted a few times. The chain uses TRBV21-1 and TRBJ2-6; no check of the table's D call, TRBD1, against the DNA was made. TRBV21-1 is a listed pseudogene. The CDR3 contains 15 residues. For the CDR3, the DNA is TGTGCCAGCAGCAAGCGGGGGGGTGGGGCCAACGTCCTGACTTTC. Amino acids: CASSKRGGGANVLTF.